These T cell receptor beta chains were read from a single sample in a study of blood T cell repertoires in COVID-19. Only in-frame clones appear in the TCRdb table, and some are missing; sequencing was by immunoSEQ multiplex PCR. The sample includes 130,000 to 150,000 clones, roughly 79% of them seen just once. Sequenced input: peripheral blood. The receptor set was obtained from a human donor with acute or convalescent COVID-19. The donor label of this sample is uncertain. Each CDR3 is given without its conserved first and last residue.

cdr3_aa	v_call	j_call
ASSLRGTGGYEQF	TRBV11-3	TRBJ2-1
ASSPLSDREGYT	TRBV18	TRBJ1-2
ASSSGQGLNTGELF	TRBV7-8	TRBJ2-2
AWSVQGAYQPQH	TRBV30	TRBJ1-5
ASSSRGTDTQY	TRBV12-3/TRBV12-4	TRBJ2-3
AWSVSGPGTQY	TRBV30	TRBJ2-3
ASSQERGNYGYT	TRBV4-1	TRBJ1-2
AIRGADSNYGYT	TRBV19	TRBJ1-2
ASRPRLLGTEAF	TRBV2	TRBJ1-1
ASRDRGRAF	TRBV6-5	TRBJ1-1
ASRHGFGGRETQY	TRBV2	TRBJ2-5
ASSQVFAGAGETQY	TRBV3-1/TRBV3-2	TRBJ2-5
ASSSTGGMNTEAF	TRBV4-1	TRBJ1-1
ASSLGQANHGYT	TRBV13	TRBJ1-2
ASSLARSTDTQY	TRBV5-1	TRBJ2-3
ASSTTGIYGYT	TRBV14	TRBJ1-2
AISQQGAEDTQY	TRBV10-3	TRBJ2-3
ASSTGAGNTIY	TRBV18	TRBJ1-3
ASSLPQGQFQETQY	TRBV5-6	TRBJ2-5
ASSSGQDNEQF	TRBV5-1	TRBJ2-1
ATSSPQPGQPQH	TRBV15	TRBJ1-5
ASEENNSPLH	TRBV18	TRBJ1-6
ASSTGTYSYNEQF	TRBV27	TRBJ2-1
ASSFLYGGAKDTQY	TRBV13	TRBJ2-3
ATSETDDNQPQH	TRBV24-1	TRBJ1-5
ATSDPGLGELF	TRBV24-1	TRBJ2-2
ASSPTRGGGSTQPQH	TRBV6-6	TRBJ1-5
ASIQDRVAFYEQY	TRBV7-8	TRBJ2-7
ASSPQGPTEAF	TRBV10-1	TRBJ1-1
ASSLGETIY	TRBV5-1	TRBJ1-3
ASSPGQSFYGYT	TRBV5-6	TRBJ1-2
ASSLGGLDYGYT	TRBV5-1	TRBJ1-2
ASRGLIAGYT	TRBV7-9	TRBJ1-2
ASSRDSKNQPQH	TRBV5-6	TRBJ1-5
ASSFAGGPNTQY	TRBV5-4	TRBJ2-3
ASRFQGAQWVGYT	TRBV12-2	TRBJ1-2
ASSFPGEGRGETQY	TRBV5-6	TRBJ2-5
ASSPQRGGPNYGYT	TRBV18	TRBJ1-2
ASSPLLTGELF	TRBV7-3	TRBJ2-2
ASSPRESYNEQF	TRBV11-1	TRBJ2-1
ASSEARGGNTIY	TRBV10-2	TRBJ1-3